The 2 T cell receptor beta chains given below trace back to one sample, sequenced in a study of blood T cell repertoires in COVID-19. Assay used: immunoSEQ multiplex PCR; TCRdb lists only in-frame clones, some missing. The data show roughly 250,000 clones, about 90% seen once. Sample: peripheral blood. The receptors were gathered from a woman aged 45-65 years with acute or convalescent COVID-19.

The V gene is TRBV20-1, the J gene TRBJ2-5; 10 positions agree with TRBD1. This CDR3 spans 15 amino acids. Per germline, CDR1 DFQATT and CDR2 SNEGSKA (reference sequence). Germline trimming cut 3 bases from V and 5 bases from J; bases unmatched to any gene: 9. The CDR3 reads CSASRRDRGAETQYF. CDR3 DNA sequence: TGCAGTGCTAGTAGGCGGGACAGGGGTGCGGAGACCCAGTACTTC.

This chain links TRBV6-5 with TRBJ2-3; 7 bases are a match to TRBD2. The CDR3 runs 14 residues. CDR1 is MNHEY and CDR2 is SVGAGI in the germline V gene. V shed 6 bases, J shed 0 bases, and the junction held 3 bases outside the gene matches. The CDR3 DNA is TGTGCCAGCAGGCGGCGGGAGAGCACAGATACGCAGTATTTT. Protein product: CASRRRESTDTQYF.